This T cell receptor beta chain emerged from a study of T cells in localized non-small cell lung cancer (dated by TCRdb to between 2020 and 2021). About the study as a whole: The study analyzed T cell repertoires of under 250 early-stage NSCLC patients, comparing tumors and uninvolved tumor-adjacent lungs. Of the NSCLC patients, about 130 were male and 85 to 110 were female, and the mean age was about 69 years. The cohort comprised 236 treatment-naïve NSCLC patients with resected, localized lung tumors. Here is what the overall study found, with its caveats: Of the top 100 tumor clones, a median of 57 were detected in paired uninvolved adjacent lung; roughly 29 were also among that lung's top 100. Because of the exploratory design, TCR variables were selected using unadjusted p-values without false-discovery rate correction. Because multi-region tumor sequencing was not performed, intratumor heterogeneity could not be ruled out. Longer overall survival was associated with higher T cell density in blood, whereas shorter survival was associated with higher clonality in adjacent lung. The highest T cell clonality was observed in uninvolved tumor-adjacent lung, where clonality exceeded that of tumor, suggesting that antigenic responses were more focused in uninvolved tumor-adjacent lung.

At diagnosis, peripheral blood, uninvolved tumor-adjacent lung and tumor were collected and were preserved as a mix of fresh-frozen and FFPE material. For TCR repertoire profiling, blood samples were analyzed in the form of peripheral blood mononuclear cells. TCR beta CDR3 regions were sequenced from DNA using the immunoSEQ Assay. As for how the authors treated the data: To compute T cell density, TCR beta template counts were normalized to usable DNA, which was estimated by amplifying housekeeping genes. The preseqR package was used to estimate richness by extrapolating to 400,000 templates for PBMC samples and to 120,000 templates for tissue samples. Clonality was defined by subtracting Pielou's evenness from one. Differential abundance testing on productive amino-acid clonotypes, with a minimum total count of 5 and an alpha of 0.1, was used to identify tissue-enriched TCRs. The Jaccard Index and the Morisita Overlap Index were used to measure how much the repertoires overlapped between compartments. GLIPH grouped TCR beta CDR3s together with public tetramer-defined viral CDR3s, and a viral motif had to include at least three viral sequences and also show V-gene enrichment. The clones in this table, taken by TCRdb from immuneACCESS, are in-frame only. Not every clone is retained; where verified, under half of the shortfall comes from an unresolved V gene, and the cause of the rest is unknown. Clonal size and the V and J genes are those of that table, whereas D and trimming came from the DNA. The sample contains tens of thousands of clones, roughly 90% of them found a single time. The top ten constitute around 15% of the sample.

On this clone: Its antigen remains undetermined. It has no much larger one-base neighbor in the sample; base qualities were not kept.

This specimen consisted of peripheral blood, obtained before any cancer treatment. This clonotype originated in a man aged 40 to 70 with stage I squamous cell lung carcinoma.

The sequence in DNA is TGTGCCAGCACCTCGATCCGGGGGCCGTACACCTTC. Translated, it gives CASTSIRGPYTF. The chain couples TRBV7-7 to TRBJ1-2, with a tentative D gene TRBD1 over 6 matching bases. Trimming takes 7 bases from V and 11 bases from J, and the germline ends sit 17 bases apart. According to the germline V gene (reference sequence), CDR1 reads SSHAT and CDR2 reads FNYEAQ. The CDR3 starts with the cysteine, ends with the phenylalanine, and has 12 residues. The sequence is cut down to CDR3 DNA, 36 bases in frame from base 1.